This T cell receptor (beta chain) was obtained from a study of blood T cell repertoires in COVID-19. Study information: The United States, Italy and Spain were the sources of the acute and convalescent COVID-19 samples. The cDNA or gDNA used as material had been derived from T cells, B-cell-depleted T cells, or PBMCs.

Germline values: CDR1 SGHVS, CDR2 FQNEAQ. The CDR3 has 14 residues. The ends lost 6 bases at V and 0 bases at J; junction bases unmatched: 3. Adults between roughly 18 and 90 years of age took part from under 30 US areas. Cohort assignment relied on participant-reported clinical history. TCRdb's copy holds only in-frame clones and misses some; the assay was immunoSEQ multiplex PCR. The sample carries about 210,000 clones, around 86% recorded once. The receptor was derived from a woman aged 40 to 50 with acute COVID-19. The sequencing input was PBMCs or T cells enriched from blood (not recorded which). The J gene is TRBJ2-3, the V gene TRBV7-8, with 7 nucleotides matching TRBD2. Here the CDR3 DNA reads TGTGCCAGCAGACTTAGCGGGAGCACAGATACGCAGTATTTT. It translates to CASRLSGSTDTQYF.